This T cell receptor (beta chain) was identified in a study of cytomegalovirus exposure and HLA in healthy donors. As for the study in general: Prior work identified under 130 million unique TCR beta sequences in some 180 million T cells. Inside one of the first data releases sat 80 million to 95 million unique TCRs taken from HLA-typed donors.

Points on this clone: Its antigen remains unidentified.

The study, taken as a whole, reports: Later analysis identified several of the most significant clusters that appeared linked to common viral pathogens.

PCR primers comprised 60 Vbeta and 13 Jbeta primers. Data came from immunoSEQ multiplex PCR; TCRdb stores just in-frame clones and leaves some out. In the table there are 150,000 to 200,000 clones, 70% to 85% of which are singletons. The length of the CDR3 is 12 residues. V was trimmed by 0 bases and J by 7 bases, leaving 6 bases between them. Germline CDR1 is MRHNA and CDR2 is SNTAGT. The genes are TRBV6-4 and TRBJ1-1; D gene uncertain. The sample consisted of PBMCs. The sequence came from a man aged 18 to 30 in good health and CMV-seronegative. CDR3 sequence reads: CASSDSSGEAFF. Here the CDR3 DNA reads TGTGCCAGCAGTGACTCATCCGGTGAAGCTTTCTTT.